One and the same sample provided the 18 T cell receptor beta chains below, sequenced in a study of blood T cell repertoires in COVID-19. TCRdb's copy holds only in-frame clones and misses some; the assay was immunoSEQ multiplex PCR. The sample consists of about 49,000 clones, under 90% of them appearing once. The material sequenced was peripheral blood. All receptors come from a woman older than 75 with COVID-19, enrolled during active disease.

This clone appeared once. The CDR3 bases are TGTGCCAGCAGCCTAGAGGGGACAGGGGGTCTCGAGCAGTACTTC. This encodes CASSLEGTGGLEQYF. The V call is TRBV7-2, the J call TRBJ2-7, with 11 nucleotides matching TRBD1. This CDR3 is built from 15 residues. Germline V lookup: CDR1 SGHTA, CDR2 FQGNSA. Losses at the gene ends were 5 bases for V and 6 bases for J; bases not matched to a gene: 9.

CDR3 region: CASSPTWLPGNTIYF. CDR3 DNA: TGTGCCAGCAGCCCCACATGGTTACCTGGAAACACCATATATTTT. This sequence joins TRBV7-2 and TRBJ1-3; D unclear. V lost 5 bases, J lost 2 bases, and 13 bases lay in between. The CDR3 is 15 residues long. CDR1 and CDR2 from the germline V gene are SGHTA and FQGNSA.

This rearrangement joins TRBV7-8 to TRBJ2-1; 7 positions agree with TRBD2. The CDR3 sequence is 16 residues long. Trimming took 1 base from V and 0 from J; bases not matched to a gene: 3. From germline, CDR1 is SGHVS and CDR2 FQNEAQ. CDR3 sequence (DNA): TGTGCCAGCAGCTTAGTTGGCGGGAGCTCCTACAATGAGCAGTTCTTC. This encodes CASSLVGGSSYNEQFF. Full variable domain (outside the CDR3, taken from reference TRBV7-8 and TRBJ2-1): GAGVSQSPRYKVAKRGQDVALRCDPISGHVSLFWYQQALGQGPEFLTYFQNEAQLDKSGLPSDRFFAERPEGSVSTLKIQRTQQEDSAVYLCASSLVGGSSYNEQFFGPGTRLTVL.

The chain links TRBV5-1 to TRBJ1-2, with no clear D. Germline V gives CDR1 SGHRS, CDR2 YFSETQ. Trimming removed 3 bases at V and 4 bases at J, with 10 bases between. This CDR3 region has 13 residues. This CDR3 is CASSSQIGYGYTF. The CDR3 nucleotides read TGCGCCAGCAGCTCCCAAATCGGCTATGGCTACACCTTC.

A few counts support this clone. The V and J genes are TRBV5-1 and TRBJ2-1; 12 nucleotides agree with TRBD2. Germline lookup yields CDR1 SGHRS and CDR2 YFSETQ. The CDR3 extends over 16 amino acids. Losses at the gene ends were 0 bases for V and 7 bases for J; bases not matched to a gene: 5. The CDR3 reads CASSLAGTSGPNEQFF. DNA of the CDR3: TGCGCCAGCAGCTTGGCTGGGACTAGCGGGCCAAATGAGCAGTTCTTC.

The V call is TRBV5-1, the J call TRBJ2-3; D ambiguous. The CDR3 has 12 amino acids. Trimming shortened V by 2 bases and J by 3 bases, and 4 bases separated the two germline ends. Germline CDR1 and CDR2: SGHRS and YFSETQ. The CDR3 loop reads CASSFATDTQYF. The CDR3 DNA reads TGCGCCAGCAGCTTCGCGACAGATACGCAGTATTTT. The full variable domain, its missing parts supplied by reference TRBV5-1 and TRBJ2-3, is KAGVTQTPRYLIKTRGQQVTLSCSPISGHRSVSWYQQTPGQGLQFLFEYFSETQRNKGNFPGRFSGRQFSNSRSEMNVSTLELGDSALYLCASSFATDTQYFGPGTRLTVL.

The count of this clone is one. This rearrangement joins TRBV24-1 to TRBJ2-7; D gene uncertain. Trimming took 5 bases from V and 4 from J, leaving 14 bases between them. Germline lookup yields CDR1 KGHDR and CDR2 SFDVKD. This CDR3 region has 14 residues. CDR3 sequence (DNA): TGTGCCACCAGTGCCGCGGCCAGACCTTACGAGCAGTACTTC. Its protein product is CATSAAARPYEQYF.

The chain uses TRBV19 and TRBJ1-5; a possible D gene is TRBD1 (6 bases). CDR1 is LNHDA and CDR2 is SQIVND in the germline V gene (reference sequence). The CDR3 runs 15 residues. The V end lost 4 bases, the J end lost 7 bases, and 17 bases lay between the germline ends. DNA of the CDR3: TGTGCCAGTAGTAGGACTCGGCAGGGGATCCAGCCCCAGCATTTT. Translated, it gives CASSRTRQGIQPQHF.

The chain has TRBV29-1 and TRBJ2-3; D ambiguous. The CDR3 sequence is 13 residues long. CDR1 is SQVTM, CDR2 ANQGSEA, per germline. Between the trimmed V and J ends, which lost 4 bases and 1 base, there was a span of 9 bases. CDR3 sequence (DNA): TGCAGCGTTGCCCCCCGGGGCACAGATACGCAGTATTTT. Protein product: CSVAPRGTDTQYF.

The chain carries TRBV19 and TRBJ2-7; TRBD2 agrees at 8 bases. This CDR3 spans 13 amino acids. V lost 6 bases, J lost 2 bases, and 3 bases stayed unmatched. The germline V gene has CDR1 LNHDA and CDR2 SQIVND (reference sequence). Here the CDR3 reads CASRLAGTYEQYF. CDR3 DNA: TGTGCCAGTAGATTAGCGGGGACCTACGAGCAGTACTTC.

The V and J genes are TRBV19 and TRBJ2-3; TRBD2 aligns across 7 bases. Germline V lookup: CDR1 LNHDA, CDR2 SQIVND (reference sequence). The length of the CDR3 is 15 residues. The junction had 5 bases not matched to a gene; V was cut back by 3 bases and J by 2 bases. CDR3 region: CASSIGGRATDTQYF. For the CDR3, the DNA is TGTGCCAGTAGTATTGGGGGGAGGGCCACAGATACGCAGTATTTT.

The rearrangement uses TRBV11-2 and TRBJ2-7, with D hard to call. The CDR3 loop spans 12 amino acids. The germline CDR1 and CDR2 sequences are SGHAT and FQNNGV. V lost 3 bases to trimming and J lost 2 bases, with 5 bases between them. CDR3 in DNA: TGTGCCAGCAGCTTGGCCACCTACGAGCAGTACTTC. It specifies CASSLATYEQYF.

The genes are TRBV19 and TRBJ2-1; TRBD2 agrees at 10 bases. Germline values: CDR1 LNHDA, CDR2 SQIVND (reference sequence). The CDR3 runs 13 residues. Germline trimming cut 8 bases from V and 6 bases from J; bases unmatched to any gene: 4. CDR3 sequence (DNA): TGTGCCAGTTCTAGCGGGAGTCGCAATGAGCAGTTCTTC. This gives the protein CASSSGSRNEQFF.

The V call is TRBV19, the J call TRBJ1-5; D unclear. Trimming pared 5 bases from V and 7 bases from J, leaving 12 bases between. The CDR3 consists of 13 residues. Germline CDR1 reads LNHDA; CDR2 reads SQIVND (reference sequence). CDR3 DNA sequence: TGTGCCAGTAGTGCCAGCGGCGGCCAGCCCCAGCATTTT. The encoded protein is CASSASGGQPQHF.

J is TRBJ1-2 and V is TRBV6-5; 7 bases are a match to TRBD1. The CDR3 covers 16 residues. After removal of 3 bases from V and 1 base from J, the junction contained 8 bases not matched to a gene. In germline, CDR1 is MNHEY, CDR2 SVGAGI. DNA for the CDR3: TGTGCCAGCAGTTATTCCGCAGGGGGTAGTAACTATGGCTACACCTTC. This translates into CASSYSAGGSNYGYTF.

Worth noting for this clone: One junction end does not reproduce the germline sequence, and a read error may be involved. The chain has TRBV5-1 and TRBJ1-4; the match to TRBD1 covers 10 bases. The CDR3 contains 13 residues. Germline loops: CDR1 SGHRS, CDR2 YFSETQ. The CDR3 spells CASSPEGTGDALF. The CDR3 DNA sequence: TGCGCCAGCAGCCCGGAGGGGACAGGGGACGCCCTGTTT.

J is TRBJ2-1 and V is TRBV5-6; D is unclear. Looked up from germline, CDR1 is SGHDT and CDR2 is YYEEEE. The V end lost 2 bases, the J end lost 7 bases, and 13 bases lay between the germline ends. This CDR3 is built from 14 residues. This CDR3 is CASSFAAAPNEQFF. CDR3 nucleotides: TGTGCCAGCAGCTTTGCGGCAGCCCCAAATGAGCAGTTCTTC.

The chain has TRBV7-3 and TRBJ2-7; 10 bases align to TRBD1. Per the germline V gene, CDR1 is SGHTA and CDR2 is FQGTGA. CDR3 length: 16 amino acids. With 5 bases clipped from V and 5 bases from J, the junction kept 12 bases outside the gene matches. The CDR3 loop is CASSLGAGQGINEQYF. The CDR3, as DNA: TGTGCCAGCAGCCTGGGAGCGGGACAGGGGATAAACGAGCAGTACTTC. Full variable domain (outside the CDR3, taken from reference TRBV7-3 and TRBJ2-7): GAGVSQTPSNKVTEKGKYVELRCDPISGHTALYWYRQSLGQGPEFLIYFQGTGAADDSGLPNDRFFAVRPEGSVSTLKIQRTERGDSAVYLCASSLGAGQGINEQYFGPGTRLTVT.